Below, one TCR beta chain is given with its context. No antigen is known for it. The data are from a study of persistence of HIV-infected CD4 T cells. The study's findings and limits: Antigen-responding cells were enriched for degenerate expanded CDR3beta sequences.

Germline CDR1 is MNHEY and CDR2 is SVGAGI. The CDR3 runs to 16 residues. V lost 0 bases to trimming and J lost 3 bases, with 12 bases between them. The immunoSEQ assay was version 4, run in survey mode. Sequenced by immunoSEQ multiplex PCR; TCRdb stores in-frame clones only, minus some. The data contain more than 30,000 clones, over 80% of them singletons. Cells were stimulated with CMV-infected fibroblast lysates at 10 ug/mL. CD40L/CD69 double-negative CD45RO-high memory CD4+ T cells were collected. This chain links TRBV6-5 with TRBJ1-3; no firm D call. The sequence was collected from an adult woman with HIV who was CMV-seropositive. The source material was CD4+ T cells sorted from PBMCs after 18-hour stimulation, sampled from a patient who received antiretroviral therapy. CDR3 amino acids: CASSYSGSQIGNTIYF. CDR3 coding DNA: TGTGCCAGCAGTTACTCGGGCAGCCAGATTGGAAACACCATATATTTT.